Described below is a single TCR beta chain sequence and its context. No antigen is known for it. The sample is drawn from a study of PD-1 blockade in classical Hodgkin lymphoma. Regarding the study as a whole: Reports described newly diagnosed patients as having lower baseline TCR diversity than healthy donors. Complete responders possessed baseline diversity comparable to newly diagnosed patients. Whereas CD4+ TCR diversity had risen significantly by C4D1, CD8+ TCR diversity had not. No one has yet defined what causes the repertoire differences, which may be disease activity or prior therapy.

Every one of the patients relapsed after autologous stem cell transplantation (brentuximab vedotin exposure was variable). PBMCs were thawed, and CD8+ T cells were then isolated from them by magnetic negative selection. The germline V gene has CDR1 SGHNT and CDR2 YYREEE (reference sequence). The CDR3 runs 12 residues. V lost 4 bases, J lost 8 bases, and 2 bases stayed unmatched. The data were produced by immunoSEQ multiplex PCR, yet TCRdb's version contains in-frame clones alone and is incomplete. This table holds some 25,000 clones, 70% to 90% found once. Specimen: CD8+ T cells from blood, collected at baseline. This clonotype was obtained from a human donor with classical Hodgkin lymphoma. The chain joins TRBV5-4 to TRBJ2-1; 8 bases are a match to TRBD2. The CDR3 coding sequence is TGTGCCAGCAGCCCCGGGGGGGATGAGCAGTTCTTC. Translation gives CASSPGGDEQFF.